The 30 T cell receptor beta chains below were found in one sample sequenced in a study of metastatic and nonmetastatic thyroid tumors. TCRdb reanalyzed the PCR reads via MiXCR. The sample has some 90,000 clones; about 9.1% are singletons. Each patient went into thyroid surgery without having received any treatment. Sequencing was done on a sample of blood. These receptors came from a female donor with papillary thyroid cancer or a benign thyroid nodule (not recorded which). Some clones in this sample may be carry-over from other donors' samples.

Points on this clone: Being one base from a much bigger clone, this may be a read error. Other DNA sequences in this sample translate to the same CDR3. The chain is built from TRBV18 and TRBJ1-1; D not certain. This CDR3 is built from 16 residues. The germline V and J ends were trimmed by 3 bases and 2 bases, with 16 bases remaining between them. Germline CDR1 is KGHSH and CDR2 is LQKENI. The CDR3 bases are TGTGCCAGCTCACCTTCATCGGGCCGACTTAACACTGAAGCTTTCTTT. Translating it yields CASSPSSGRLNTEAFF.

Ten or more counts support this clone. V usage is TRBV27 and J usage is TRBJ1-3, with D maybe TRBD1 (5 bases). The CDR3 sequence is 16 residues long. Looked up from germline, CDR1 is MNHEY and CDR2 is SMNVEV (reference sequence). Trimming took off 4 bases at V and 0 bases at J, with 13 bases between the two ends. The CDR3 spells CASSSDSASSGNTIYF. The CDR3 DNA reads TGTGCCAGCAGTTCAGACAGCGCGAGCTCTGGAAACACCATATATTTT.

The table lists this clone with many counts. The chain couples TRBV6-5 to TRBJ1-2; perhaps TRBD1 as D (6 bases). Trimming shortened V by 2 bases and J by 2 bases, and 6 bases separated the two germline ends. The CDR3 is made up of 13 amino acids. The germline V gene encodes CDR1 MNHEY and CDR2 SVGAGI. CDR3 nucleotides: TGTGCCAGCAGTTACGACAGGAACTATGGCTACACCTTC. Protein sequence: CASSYDRNYGYTF.

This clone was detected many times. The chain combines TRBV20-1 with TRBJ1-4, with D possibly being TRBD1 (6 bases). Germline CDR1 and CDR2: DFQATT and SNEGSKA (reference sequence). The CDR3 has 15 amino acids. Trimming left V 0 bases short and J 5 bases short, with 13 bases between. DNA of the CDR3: TGCAGTGCTAGAGATGTAAGGGGGGCGAATGAAAAACTGTTTTTT. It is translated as CSARDVRGANEKLFF.

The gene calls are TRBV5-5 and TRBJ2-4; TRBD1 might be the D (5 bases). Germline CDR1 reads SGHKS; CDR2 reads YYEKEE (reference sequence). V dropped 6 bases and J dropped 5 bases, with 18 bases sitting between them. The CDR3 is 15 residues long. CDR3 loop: CASTWAVGRENIQYF. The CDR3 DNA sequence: TGTGCCAGCACCTGGGCCGTGGGGCGCGAAAACATTCAGTACTTC. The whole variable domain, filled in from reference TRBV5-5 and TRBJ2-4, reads DAGVTQSPTHLIKTRGQQVTLRCSPISGHKSVSWYQQVLGQGPQFIFQYYEKEERGRGNFPDRFSARQFPNYSSELNVNALLLGDSALYLCASTWAVGRENIQYFGAGTRLSVL.

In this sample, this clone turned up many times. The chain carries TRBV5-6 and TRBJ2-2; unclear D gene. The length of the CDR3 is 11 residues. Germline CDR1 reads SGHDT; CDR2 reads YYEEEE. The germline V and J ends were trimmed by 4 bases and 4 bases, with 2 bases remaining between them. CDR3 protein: CASSATGELFF. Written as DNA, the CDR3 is TGTGCCAGCAGCGCCACCGGGGAGCTGTTTTTT.

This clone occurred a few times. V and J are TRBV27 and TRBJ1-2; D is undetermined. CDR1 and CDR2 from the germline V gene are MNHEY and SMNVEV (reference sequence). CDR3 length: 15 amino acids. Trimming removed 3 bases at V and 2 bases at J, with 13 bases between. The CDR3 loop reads CASSLNGLANYGYTF. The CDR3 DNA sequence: TGTGCCAGCAGTTTGAATGGACTGGCGAACTATGGCTACACCTTC.

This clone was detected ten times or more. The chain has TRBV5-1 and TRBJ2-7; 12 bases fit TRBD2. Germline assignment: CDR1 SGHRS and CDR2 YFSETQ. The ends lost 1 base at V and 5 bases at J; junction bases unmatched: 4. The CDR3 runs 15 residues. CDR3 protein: CASSLWSSGGDEQYF. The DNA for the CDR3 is TGCGCCAGCAGCTTGTGGTCTAGCGGGGGGGACGAGCAGTACTTC. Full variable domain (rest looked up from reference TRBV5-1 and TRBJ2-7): KAGVTQTPRYLIKTRGQQVTLSCSPISGHRSVSWYQQTPGQGLQFLFEYFSETQRNKGNFPGRFSGRQFSNSRSEMNVSTLELGDSALYLCASSLWSSGGDEQYFGPGTRLTVT.

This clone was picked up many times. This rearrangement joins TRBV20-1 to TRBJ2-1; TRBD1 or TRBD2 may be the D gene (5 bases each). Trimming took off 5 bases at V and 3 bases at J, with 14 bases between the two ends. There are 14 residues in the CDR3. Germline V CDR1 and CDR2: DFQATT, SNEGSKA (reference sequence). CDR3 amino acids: CSARSRGDYNEQFF. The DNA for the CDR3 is TGCAGTGCTCGAAGTAGAGGGGACTACAATGAGCAGTTCTTC.

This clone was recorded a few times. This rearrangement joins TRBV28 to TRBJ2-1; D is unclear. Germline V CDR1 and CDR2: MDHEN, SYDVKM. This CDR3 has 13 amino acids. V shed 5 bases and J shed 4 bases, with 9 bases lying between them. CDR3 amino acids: CASSPDPYNEQFF. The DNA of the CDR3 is TGTGCCAGCAGTCCGGACCCTTACAATGAGCAGTTCTTC.

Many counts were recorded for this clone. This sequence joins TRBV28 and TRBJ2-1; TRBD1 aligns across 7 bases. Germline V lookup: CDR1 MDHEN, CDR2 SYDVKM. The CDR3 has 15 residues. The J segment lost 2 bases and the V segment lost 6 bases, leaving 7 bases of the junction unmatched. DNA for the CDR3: TGTGCCAGCAGGGGCGGACAGGACACCTACAATGAGCAGTTCTTC. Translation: CASRGGQDTYNEQFF. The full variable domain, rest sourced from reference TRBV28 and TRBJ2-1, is DVKVTQSSRYLVKRTGEKVFLECVQDMDHENMFWYRQDPGLGLRLIYFSYDVKMKEKGDIPEGYSVSREKKERFSLILESASTNQTSMYLCASRGGQDTYNEQFFGPGTRLTVL.

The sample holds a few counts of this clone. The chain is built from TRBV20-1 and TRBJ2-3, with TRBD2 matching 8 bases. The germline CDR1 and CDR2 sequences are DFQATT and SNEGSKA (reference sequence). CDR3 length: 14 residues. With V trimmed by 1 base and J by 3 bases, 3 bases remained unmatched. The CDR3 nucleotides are TGCAGTGCTAGAGTAGCTAGCGGGACAGATACGCAGTATTTT. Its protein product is CSARVASGTDTQYF.

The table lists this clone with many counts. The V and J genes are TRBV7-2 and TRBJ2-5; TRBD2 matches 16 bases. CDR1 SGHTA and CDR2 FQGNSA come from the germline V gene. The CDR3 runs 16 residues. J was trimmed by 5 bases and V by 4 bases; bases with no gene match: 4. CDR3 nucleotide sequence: TGTGCCAGCAGCTCGGGACTAGCGGGGGGGCGGGAGACCCAGTACTTC. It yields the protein CASSSGLAGGRETQYF.

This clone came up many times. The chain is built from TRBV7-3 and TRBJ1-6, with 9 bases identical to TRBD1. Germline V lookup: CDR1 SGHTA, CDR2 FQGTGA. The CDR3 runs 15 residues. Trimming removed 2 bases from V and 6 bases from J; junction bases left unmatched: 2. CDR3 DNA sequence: TGTGCCAGCAGCTTAGGGACAGGGACTAATTCACCCCTCCACTTT. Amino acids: CASSLGTGTNSPLHF.

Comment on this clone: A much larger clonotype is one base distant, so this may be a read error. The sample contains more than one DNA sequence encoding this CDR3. DNA for the CDR3: TGTGCCACCACTCGGCCCACCCGATGGACTGAAGCTTTCTTC. This encodes CATTRPTRWTEAFF. The V call is TRBV19, the J call TRBJ1-1; D ambiguous. The CDR3 length is 14 residues. The germline gives CDR1 LNHDA, CDR2 SQIVND (reference sequence).

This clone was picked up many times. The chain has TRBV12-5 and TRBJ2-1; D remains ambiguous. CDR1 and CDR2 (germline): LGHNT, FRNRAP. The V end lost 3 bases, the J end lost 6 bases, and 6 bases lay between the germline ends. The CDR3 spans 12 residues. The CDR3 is CASGLGRNEQFF. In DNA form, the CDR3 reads TGTGCTAGTGGTTTAGGGCGCAATGAGCAGTTCTTC.

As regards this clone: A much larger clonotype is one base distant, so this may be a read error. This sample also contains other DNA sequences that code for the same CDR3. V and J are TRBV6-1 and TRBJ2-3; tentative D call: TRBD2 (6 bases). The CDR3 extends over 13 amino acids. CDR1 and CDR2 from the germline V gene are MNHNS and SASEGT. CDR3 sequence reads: CASSLNWGDTQYF. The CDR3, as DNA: TGTGCCAGCAGTCTAAACTGGGGGGATACTCAGTATTTT.

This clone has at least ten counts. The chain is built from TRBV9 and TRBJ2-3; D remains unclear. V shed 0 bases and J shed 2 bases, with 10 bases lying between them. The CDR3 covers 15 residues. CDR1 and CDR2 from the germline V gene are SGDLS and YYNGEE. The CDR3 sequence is CASSVVGVATDTQYF. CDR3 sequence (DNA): TGTGCCAGCAGCGTAGTAGGAGTTGCCACAGATACGCAGTATTTT.

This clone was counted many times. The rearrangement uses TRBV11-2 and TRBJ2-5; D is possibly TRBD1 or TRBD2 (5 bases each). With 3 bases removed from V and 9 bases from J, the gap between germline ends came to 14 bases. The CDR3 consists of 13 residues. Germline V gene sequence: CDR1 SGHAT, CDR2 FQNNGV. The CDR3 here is CASSLGVWDPQYF. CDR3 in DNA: TGTGCCAGCAGCTTGGGAGTTTGGGACCCCCAGTACTTC.

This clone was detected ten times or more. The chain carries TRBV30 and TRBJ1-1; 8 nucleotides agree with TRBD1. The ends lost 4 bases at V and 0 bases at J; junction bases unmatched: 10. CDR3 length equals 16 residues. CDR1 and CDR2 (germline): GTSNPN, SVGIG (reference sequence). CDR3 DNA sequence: TGTGCCTGGACCACCGGGACAGGAATCATGAACACTGAAGCTTTCTTT. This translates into CAWTTGTGIMNTEAFF. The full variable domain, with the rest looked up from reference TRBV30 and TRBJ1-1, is SQTIHQWPATLVQPVGSPLSLECTVEGTSNPNLYWYRQAAGRGLQLLFYSVGIGQISSEVPQNLSASRPQDRQFILSSKKLLLSDSGFYLCAWTTGTGIMNTEAFFGQGTRLTVV.

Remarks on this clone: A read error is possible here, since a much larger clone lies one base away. The CDR3 loop reads CASSLTKGMTTEAFF. The DNA of the CDR3 is TGTGCCAGCAGTTTGACTAAGGGTATGACCACTGAAGCTTTCTTT. The chain joins TRBV12-3 or TRBV12-4 to TRBJ1-1; D is undetermined. The CDR3 has 15 residues. V was pared by 3 bases and J by 4 bases, with 15 bases between.

The CDR3 sequence is CAWSGTSGRTGDLFF. CDR3 bases: TGTGCCTGGAGTGGGACTAGCGGGCGCACCGGTGATCTGTTTTTT. V and J are TRBV30 and TRBJ2-2; 11 bases agree with TRBD2. Germline CDR1 and CDR2: GTSNPN and SVGIG (reference sequence). This CDR3 spans 15 amino acids. V gave up 1 base and J gave up 14 bases; unmatched junction bases: 12.

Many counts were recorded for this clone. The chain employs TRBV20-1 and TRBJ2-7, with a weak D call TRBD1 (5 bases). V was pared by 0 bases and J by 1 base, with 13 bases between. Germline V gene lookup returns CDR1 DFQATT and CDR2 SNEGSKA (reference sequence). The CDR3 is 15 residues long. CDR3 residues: CSARDFQQASYEQYF. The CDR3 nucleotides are TGCAGTGCTAGAGATTTTCAACAGGCGTCCTACGAGCAGTACTTC.

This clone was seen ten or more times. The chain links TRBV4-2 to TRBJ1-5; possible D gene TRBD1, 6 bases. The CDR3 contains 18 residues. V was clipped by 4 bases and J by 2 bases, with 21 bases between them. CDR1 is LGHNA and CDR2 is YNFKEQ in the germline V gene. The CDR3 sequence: CASSPRQDSPARNQPQHF. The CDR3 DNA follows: TGTGCCAGCAGCCCCCGACAGGACAGCCCGGCCCGCAATCAGCCCCAGCATTTT.

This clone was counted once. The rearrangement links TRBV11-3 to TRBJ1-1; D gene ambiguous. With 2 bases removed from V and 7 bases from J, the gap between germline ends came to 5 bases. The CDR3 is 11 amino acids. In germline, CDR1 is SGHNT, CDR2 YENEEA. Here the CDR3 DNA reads TGTGCCAGCAGCTTATTTGATGAAGCTTTCTTT. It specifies CASSLFDEAFF.

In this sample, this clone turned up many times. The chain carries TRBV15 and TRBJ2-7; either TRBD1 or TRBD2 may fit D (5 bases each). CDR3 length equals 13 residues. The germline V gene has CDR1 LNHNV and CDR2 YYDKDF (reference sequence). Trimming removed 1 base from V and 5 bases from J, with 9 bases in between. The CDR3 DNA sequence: TGTGCCACCAGCAGAGGGGGGAGCCACGAGCAGTACTTC. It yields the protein CATSRGGSHEQYF.

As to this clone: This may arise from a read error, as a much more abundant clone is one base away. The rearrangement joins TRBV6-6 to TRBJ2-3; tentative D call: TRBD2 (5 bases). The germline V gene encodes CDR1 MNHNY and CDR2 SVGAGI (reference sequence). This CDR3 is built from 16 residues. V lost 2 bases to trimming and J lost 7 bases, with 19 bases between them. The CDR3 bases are TGTGCCAGCAGTTACCCCCGGCCGAGGGTCGCGAATACGCAGTATTTT. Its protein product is CASSYPRPRVANTQYF.

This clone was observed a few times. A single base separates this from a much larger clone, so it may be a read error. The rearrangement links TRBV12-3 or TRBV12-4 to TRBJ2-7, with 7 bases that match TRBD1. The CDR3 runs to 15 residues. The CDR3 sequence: CASTTYRTGFYDQYF. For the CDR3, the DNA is TGTGCCAGCACCACCTACCGGACAGGCTTCTACGATCAGTACTTC.

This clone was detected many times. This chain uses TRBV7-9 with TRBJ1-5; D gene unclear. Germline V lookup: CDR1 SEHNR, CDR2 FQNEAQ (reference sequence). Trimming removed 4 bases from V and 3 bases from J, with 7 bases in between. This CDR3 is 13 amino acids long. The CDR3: CASSSAYNQPQHF. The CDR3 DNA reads TGTGCCAGCAGCTCGGCTTACAATCAGCCCCAGCATTTT.

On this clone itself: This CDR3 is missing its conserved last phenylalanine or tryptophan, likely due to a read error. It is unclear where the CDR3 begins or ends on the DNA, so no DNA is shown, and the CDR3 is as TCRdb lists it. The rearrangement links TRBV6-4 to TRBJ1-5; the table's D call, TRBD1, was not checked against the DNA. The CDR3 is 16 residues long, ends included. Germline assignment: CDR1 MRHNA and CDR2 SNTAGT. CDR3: CASLPSVGQQNQPQNL.